These 21 T cell receptor beta chains originate from one sample sequenced in a study of T cells in Graves' hyperthyroidism and ophthalmopathy. RNA transcripts served as the template for amplifying TCR beta CDR3 regions. The TCR CDR3 was amplified in a first-round RT-PCR using the HTBI primer set. TCRdb called the multiplex PCR reads again in MiXCR, with one record for every CDR3 protein. This table holds some 760,000 distinct CDR3 sequences, approximately 15% found once. Sequenced: blood. The origin of the receptors is a woman between 18 and 29 years old with Graves' hyperthyroidism.

This clonotype showed up just a few times. The chain joins TRBV20-1 to TRBJ1-3, with D perhaps matching TRBD1 (6 bases). Trimming removed 6 bases from V and 15 bases from J, with 21 bases in between. Germline V gene lookup returns CDR1 DFQATT and CDR2 SNEGSKA (reference sequence). The CDR3 sequence is 12 residues long. The CDR3 bases are TGCAGTGCCGCAATGTTGGACAGTCGCCCATATTTT. This encodes CSAAMLDSRPYF.

The chain employs TRBV6-1 and TRBJ2-1, with 7 bases lining up with TRBD1. The trim removed 8 bases at V and 5 bases at J, leaving 12 bases unmatched. CDR1 and CDR2 from the germline V gene are MNHNS and SASEGT. The length of the CDR3 is 15 residues. The CDR3 nucleotides read TGTGCCAGCCAAGGGGACAGAGGGATGAACAATGAGCAGTTCTTC. Its translation: CASQGDRGMNNEQFF.

This clonotype was recorded only once. Here the CDR3 reads CASRSASGGGNTQYF. The CDR3, as DNA: TGTGCCAGCAGGTCGGCTAGCGGGGGAGGAAATACGCAGTATTTT. The V and J genes are TRBV2 and TRBJ2-3; 10 nucleotides align to TRBD2. Germline V gene lookup returns CDR1 SNHLY and CDR2 FYNNEI. V was pared by 6 bases and J by 7 bases, with 10 bases of the junction left unmatched. The CDR3 spans 15 residues.

This clonotype was observed a few times. This chain uses TRBV6-2 or TRBV6-3 with TRBJ2-7, with 10 bases that match TRBD1. J lost 2 bases, V lost 5 bases, and 6 bases had no gene match. The CDR3 covers 15 residues. Germline V gene data show CDR1 as MNHEY and CDR2 as SVGEGT. The CDR3 protein is CASSIRDRGPYEQYF. CDR3 DNA sequence: TGTGCCAGCAGTATCCGGGACAGGGGCCCCTACGAGCAGTACTTC.

This clonotype was counted many times. The chain has TRBV2 and TRBJ1-5, with D unclear. V lost 1 base, J lost 1 base, and 5 bases lay in between. Germline lookup yields CDR1 SNHLY and CDR2 FYNNEI. The CDR3 is 14 amino acids. The CDR3: CASSEGTSNQPQHF. The CDR3 DNA reads as TGTGCCAGCAGTGAAGGGACGAGCAATCAGCCCCAGCATTTT. The full variable domain, rest sourced from reference TRBV2 and TRBJ1-5, is EPEVTQTPSHQVTQMGQEVILRCVPISNHLYFYWYRQILGQKVEFLVSFYNNEISEKSEIFDDQFSVERPDGSNFTLKIRSTKLEDSAMYFCASSEGTSNQPQHFGDGTRLSIL.

In its sample, this clonotype was seen a few times. V gene TRBV4-3 combines with J gene TRBJ2-3, with 16 positions matching TRBD2. This CDR3 spans 19 amino acids. The V gene's germline CDR1 is LGHNA and CDR2 YSLEER. Germline trimming cut 2 bases from V and 1 base from J; bases unmatched to any gene: 6. For the CDR3, the DNA is TGCGCCAGCAGCCAACAGGGACTAGCGGGAGGGCAGGGCACAGATACGCAGTATTTT. This gives the protein CASSQQGLAGGQGTDTQYF.

This clonotype was seen a handful of times. V is TRBV9 and J is TRBJ2-1; 7 nucleotides agree with TRBD2. With V trimmed by 4 bases and J by 4 bases, 17 bases remained unmatched. CDR3 length equals 18 residues. CDR1 SGDLS and CDR2 YYNGEE come from the germline V gene. CDR3 sequence: CASSSQPFVAGLYNEQFF. In DNA, the CDR3 is TGTGCCAGCAGCTCTCAACCATTTGTAGCGGGTTTATACAATGAGCAGTTCTTC.

At least ten counts were recorded for this clonotype. The rearrangement uses TRBV6-1 and TRBJ2-5; perhaps D is TRBD1 or TRBD2 (5 bases each). The CDR3 is made up of 13 amino acids. Trimming cost V 5 bases and J 5 bases, with 12 bases left between them. Per germline, CDR1 MNHNS and CDR2 SASEGT. The CDR3: CASSPGTRETQYF. Here the CDR3 DNA reads TGTGCCAGCAGTCCCGGGACCCGGGAGACCCAGTACTTC.

V and J are TRBV3-1 and TRBJ2-7, with 16 bases that match TRBD2. With V trimmed by 3 bases and J by 7 bases, 12 bases remained unmatched. The germline gives CDR1 LGHDT, CDR2 YNNKEL (reference sequence). The CDR3 consists of 18 residues. CDR3 DNA sequence: TGTGCCAGCAGCCACGAGGGACTAGCGGGAGGGCCTCTCGGGGAGCAGTACTTC. The encoded protein is CASSHEGLAGGPLGEQYF.

The table lists this clonotype with a few counts. The chain couples TRBV7-3 to TRBJ1-6; TRBD1 aligns across 8 bases. With V trimmed by 4 bases and J by 5 bases, 4 bases remained unmatched. This CDR3 is 15 amino acids long. Germline V CDR1 and CDR2: SGHTA, FQGTGA. CDR3 nucleotides: TGTGCCAGCAGCTCCGGGACAGGAGATAATTCACCCCTCCACTTT. Amino acids: CASSSGTGDNSPLHF.

In its sample, this clonotype was seen many times. This chain uses TRBV12-3 or TRBV12-4 with TRBJ1-3; D is perhaps TRBD1 (5 bases). Trimming removed 7 bases from V and 2 bases from J, with 15 bases in between. The CDR3 runs 15 residues. The CDR3: CASKGMGGAGNTIYF. CDR3 sequence (DNA): TGTGCCAGCAAGGGGATGGGGGGAGCTGGAAACACCATATATTTT.

The J gene is TRBJ1-5, the V gene TRBV2; a possible D gene is TRBD1 (5 bases). Germline values: CDR1 SNHLY, CDR2 FYNNEI. The CDR3 covers 14 residues. With 6 bases removed from V and 3 bases from J, the gap between germline ends came to 12 bases. This CDR3 reads CASRGDRPNQPQHF. CDR3 in DNA: TGTGCCAGCAGGGGCGACAGACCCAATCAGCCCCAGCATTTT.

The rearrangement uses TRBV6-2 or TRBV6-3 and TRBJ1-6; 11 bases are shared with TRBD1. Germline-derived CDR1 and CDR2 are MNHEY and SVGEGT. Germline trimming cut 8 bases from V and 9 bases from J; bases unmatched to any gene: 9. The CDR3 spans 15 residues. The DNA of the CDR3 is TGTGCCAGCGCTACTCCGGGACAGGGGGTTTCACCCCTCCACTTT. It specifies CASATPGQGVSPLHF.

This clonotype was seen only a few times. The V call is TRBV30, the J call TRBJ1-1; the D gene is possibly TRBD1 (5 bases). Between the trimmed V and J ends, which lost 7 bases and 0 bases, there was a span of 21 bases. This CDR3 is 16 amino acids long. Germline V gene lookup returns CDR1 GTSNPN and CDR2 SVGIG (reference sequence). The CDR3 coding sequence is TGTGCCTTAATGGATAAACTAGGGGTTATGAACACTGAAGCTTTCTTT. Translation: CALMDKLGVMNTEAFF.

This clonotype was seen ten or more times. This chain connects TRBV7-2 to TRBJ2-7; D may correspond to TRBD1 or TRBD2 (5 bases each). In germline, CDR1 is SGHTA, CDR2 FQGNSA. V lost 3 bases and J 3 bases, leaving 15 bases between the germline ends. The CDR3 is 15 amino acids. The CDR3 loop is CASSLAQGEGYEQYF. For the CDR3, the DNA is TGTGCCAGCAGCTTGGCGCAGGGTGAGGGCTACGAGCAGTACTTC.

This clonotype was found many times. The CDR3 here is CASSYGASTDTQYF. The CDR3 bases are TGTGCCAGCAGTTACGGAGCGAGCACAGATACGCAGTATTTT. V usage is TRBV6-2 or TRBV6-3 and J usage is TRBJ2-3; D is unresolved. Per the germline V gene, CDR1 is MNHEY and CDR2 is SVGEGT. Deletions cut 2 bases from V and 0 bases from J, with 6 bases between. The CDR3 is 14 amino acids.

This clonotype was detected ten times or more. V and J are TRBV12-3 or TRBV12-4 and TRBJ2-7; possible D gene TRBD2, 5 bases. The ends were cut back, 5 bases at V and 1 base at J, with 12 bases in the middle. The CDR3 loop spans 14 amino acids. This chain's CDR3 is CASSPPRGSYEQYF. CDR3 sequence (DNA): TGTGCCAGCAGTCCTCCGCGCGGGTCCTACGAGCAGTACTTC.

At least ten counts were recorded for this clonotype. The V and J genes are TRBV6-6 and TRBJ1-1; D is uncertain. Trimming took off 2 bases at V and 4 bases at J, with 11 bases between the two ends. The CDR3 sequence is 14 residues long. The V gene's germline CDR1 is MNHNY and CDR2 SVGAGI (reference sequence). This chain's CDR3 is CASSYDPEGTEAFF. CDR3 DNA sequence: TGTGCCAGCAGTTACGACCCTGAAGGCACTGAAGCTTTCTTT.

This clonotype was counted between two and nine times. The V and J genes are TRBV20-1 and TRBJ1-5, with D possibly being TRBD1 (6 bases). V dropped 7 bases and J dropped 4 bases, with 29 bases sitting between them. The CDR3 spans 18 residues. Germline CDR1 reads DFQATT; CDR2 reads SNEGSKA (reference sequence). The CDR3 reads CSVFEGRFTGTPNQPQHF. CDR3 DNA: TGCAGTGTATTCGAGGGGAGATTTACCGGGACACCAAATCAGCCCCAGCATTTT.

This clonotype was seen repeatedly, ten times or more. As DNA, the CDR3 is TGCAGTGCTAGAATTCAGGAGACCCAGTACTTC. Translation: CSARIQETQYF. The genes are TRBV20-1 and TRBJ2-5; D ambiguous. The CDR3 totals 11 residues. Per the germline V gene, CDR1 is DFQATT and CDR2 is SNEGSKA (reference sequence). The V and J ends lost 2 bases and 5 bases respectively, with 6 bases between them.

The chain joins TRBV6-2 or TRBV6-3 to TRBJ1-6; TRBD1 agrees at 9 bases. CDR3 length: 15 residues. The trim removed 10 bases at V and 10 bases at J, leaving 14 bases unmatched. Looked up from germline, CDR1 is MNHEY and CDR2 is SVGEGT. DNA of the CDR3: TGTGCCATCAGCAAGGGACAGGGAATAGGATCACCCCTCCACTTT. Its protein product is CAISKGQGIGSPLHF.